This T cell receptor (beta chain) derives from a study of identical twins. Broader study findings: Out-of-frame alpha sequences that twins shared showed excess low generation probability.

cDNA molecules carried unique molecular identifiers, and template switching added a universal primer site. From the 5' RACE reads, TCRdb called clonotypes with MiXCR, one entry per CDR3 protein. The table has 1.5 million to 2 million distinct CDR3 sequences, roughly a third seen once; the top ten hold 0.25% to 0.3%. Trimming at V came to 2 bases and at J to 9 bases, leaving 7 bases not matched to a gene. Looked up from germline, CDR1 is LGHNT and CDR2 is FRNRAP. The CDR3 runs to 15 residues. Regarding this clonotype: The antigen remains undetermined.

This rearrangement joins TRBV12-5 to TRBJ2-1, with 10 bases aligning to TRBD2. Sequencing used cord blood. The sequence came from a newborn girl in good health. CDR3 in amino acids: CASGLRLAGVGEQFF. CDR3 nucleotide sequence: TGTGCTAGTGGTTTGCGCCTAGCGGGAGTCGGTGAGCAGTTCTTC.